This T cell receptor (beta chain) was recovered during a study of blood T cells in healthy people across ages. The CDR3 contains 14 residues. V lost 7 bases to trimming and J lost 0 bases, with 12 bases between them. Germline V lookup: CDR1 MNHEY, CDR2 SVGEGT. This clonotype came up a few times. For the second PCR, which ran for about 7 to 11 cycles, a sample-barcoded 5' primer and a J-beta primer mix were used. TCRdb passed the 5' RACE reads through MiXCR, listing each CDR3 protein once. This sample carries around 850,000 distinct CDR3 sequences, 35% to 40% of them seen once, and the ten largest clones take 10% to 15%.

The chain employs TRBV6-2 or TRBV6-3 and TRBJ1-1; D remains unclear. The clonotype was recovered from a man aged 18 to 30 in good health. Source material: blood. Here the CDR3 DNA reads TGTGCCAGCACCGACGGGGTAATGAACACTGAAGCTTTCTTT. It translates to CASTDGVMNTEAFF.